This passage covers 14 T cell receptor beta chains from one sample sequenced in a study of blood T cell repertoires in COVID-19. Produced via immunoSEQ multiplex PCR; TCRdb's table is partial and in-frame only. Of some 200,000 clones listed, around 83% are singletons. The source material was peripheral blood. Source of these receptors: a woman in her sixties or seventies with acute or convalescent COVID-19.

This chain uses TRBV14 with TRBJ2-7; 9 nucleotides line up with TRBD2. Germline V gene data show CDR1 as SGHDN and CDR2 as FVKESK. The junction had 9 bases not matched to a gene; V was cut back by 4 bases and J by 5 bases. The CDR3 is 15 residues long. The CDR3 nucleotides read TGTGCCAGCAGCCGAGGACTAGCGTCGATAGACGAGCAGTACTTC. Its protein is CASSRGLASIDEQYF.

This chain links TRBV5-4 with TRBJ2-5; D perhaps matches TRBD2 (6 bases). This CDR3 has 16 residues. The V gene lost 4 bases and the J gene lost 1 base, with 17 bases spanning the gap. Germline CDR1 reads SGHNT; CDR2 reads YYREEE (reference sequence). CDR3 nucleotides: TGTGCCAGCAGCCCCGTGACTAGAGTGGGCCAAGAGACCCAGTACTTC. This sequence encodes CASSPVTRVGQETQYF.

This chain links TRBV15 with TRBJ2-3; TRBD1 matches 12 bases. The length of the CDR3 is 16 residues. Germline trimming cut 6 bases from V and 4 bases from J; bases unmatched to any gene: 8. The germline gives CDR1 LNHNV, CDR2 YYDKDF (reference sequence). For the CDR3, the DNA is TGTGCCACCAGGGCCGGGGGGACAGGGGGCCCAGATACGCAGTATTTT. Translated: CATRAGGTGGPDTQYF. Filled out from reference TRBV15 and TRBJ2-3, the complete variable domain reads DAMVIQNPRYQVTQFGKPVTLSCSQTLNHNVMYWYQQKSSQAPKLLFHYYDKDFNNEADTPDNFQSRRPNTSFCFLDIRSPGLGDTAMYLCATRAGGTGGPDTQYFGPGTRLTVL.

As for this clone: An end of the junction does not agree with germline; a read error may underlie this. The V call is TRBV19, the J call TRBJ1-1, with 7 positions matching TRBD1. The CDR3 contains 14 residues. CDR1 is LNHDA and CDR2 is SQIVND in the germline V gene (reference sequence). CDR3 region: CASSKGQLKTEAFF. Here the CDR3 DNA reads TGTGCCAGCTCCAAGGGACAGCTGAAAACTGAAGCTTTCTTT.

The rearrangement uses TRBV7-9 and TRBJ1-2, with TRBD1 identical over 8 bases. Per the germline V gene, CDR1 is SEHNR and CDR2 is FQNEAQ (reference sequence). V was clipped by 5 bases and J by 0 bases; unmatched bases: 5. The CDR3 is 15 amino acids. The CDR3 sequence is CASSLAGQANYGYTF. CDR3 bases: TGTGCCAGCAGCCTGGCGGGACAGGCTAACTATGGCTACACCTTC. Combining the CDR3 with reference TRBV7-9 and TRBJ1-2 gives the whole variable domain DTGVSQNPRHKITKRGQNVTFRCDPISEHNRLYWYRQTLGQGPEFLTYFQNEAQLEKSRLLSDRFSAERPKGSFSTLEIQRTEQGDSAMYLCASSLAGQANYGYTFGSGTRLTVV.

V usage is TRBV3-1 (or the pseudogene TRBV3-2) and J usage is TRBJ1-4, with TRBD1 as a possible D gene (5 bases). The germline CDR1 and CDR2 sequences are LGHDT and YNNKEL (reference sequence). The V end lost 0 bases, the J end lost 7 bases, and 9 bases lay between the germline ends. The CDR3 totals 14 residues. The CDR3 region is CASSQDPRAEKLFF. In nucleotides, the CDR3 is TGTGCCAGCAGCCAAGACCCCAGGGCTGAAAAACTGTTTTTT.

The V gene is TRBV6-5, the J gene TRBJ1-5, with D perhaps matching TRBD1 (6 bases). The CDR3 has 14 amino acids. The ends were cut back, 4 bases at V and 7 bases at J, with 14 bases in the middle. Germline CDR1 is MNHEY and CDR2 is SVGAGI. CDR3 sequence reads: CASSSGGSNQPQHF. The CDR3 nucleotides read TGTGCCAGCAGTTCTGGGGGCTCCAACCAGCCCCAGCATTTT.

The chain carries TRBV24-1 and TRBJ2-5, with 11 bases that match TRBD2. Germline assignment: CDR1 KGHDR and CDR2 SFDVKD. The CDR3 consists of 18 residues. Trimming cost V 5 bases and J 2 bases; bases outside gene matches: 12. The DNA of the CDR3 is TGTGCCACCAGTGGGGGGACTAGCGGTAATGTACCTCAAGAGACCCAGTACTTC. The encoded protein is CATSGGTSGNVPQETQYF.

V usage is TRBV19 and J usage is TRBJ1-5, with D perhaps TRBD1 (6 bases). Per germline, CDR1 LNHDA and CDR2 SQIVND (reference sequence). The V end lost 10 bases, the J end lost 6 bases, and 19 bases lay between the germline ends. CDR3 length: 14 residues. CDR3 bases: TGTGCCACTCAGGACCCAGGGGTCGGTCAGCCCCAGCATTTT. It translates to CATQDPGVGQPQHF. Full variable domain (rest looked up from reference TRBV19 and TRBJ1-5): DGGITQSPKYLFRKEGQNVTLSCEQNLNHDAMYWYRQDPGQGLRLIYYSQIVNDFQKGDIAEGYSVSREKKESFPLTVTSAQKNPTAFYLCATQDPGVGQPQHFGDGTRLSIL.

V gene TRBV6-5 combines with J gene TRBJ2-7, with D possibly matching TRBD2 (6 bases). The CDR3 has 12 amino acids. V dropped 4 bases and J dropped 4 bases, with 8 bases sitting between them. Looked up from germline, CDR1 is MNHEY and CDR2 is SVGAGI. In DNA form, the CDR3 reads TGTGCCAGCAGTTGGGGGGATTACGAGCAGTACTTC. Its translation: CASSWGDYEQYF.

This clone has only a few counts. V is TRBV28 and J is TRBJ1-6; 10 bases agree with TRBD1. J gave up 8 bases and V 3 bases, and 7 bases lay outside the gene matches. Germline CDR1 and CDR2: MDHEN and SYDVKM. The CDR3 consists of 16 residues. Here the CDR3 reads CASSLGGDRGYSPLHF. DNA of the CDR3: TGTGCCAGCAGTTTGGGGGGGGACAGGGGTTATTCACCCCTCCACTTT.

CDR3 sequence (DNA): TGTGCCAGCAGTAACGGACAGGGTGGTTGGTCACCCCTCCACTTT. It translates to CASSNGQGGWSPLHF. The genes are TRBV6-6 and TRBJ1-6; TRBD1 matches 8 bases. Germline trimming cut 5 bases from V and 10 bases from J; bases unmatched to any gene: 10. Germline V CDR1 and CDR2: MNHNY, SVGAGI (reference sequence). The CDR3 loop spans 15 amino acids.

The V and J genes are TRBV7-6 and TRBJ1-6; TRBD1 matches at 8 bases. With V trimmed by 5 bases and J by 0 bases, 6 bases remained unmatched. Per the germline V gene, CDR1 is SGHVS and CDR2 is FNYEAQ. The CDR3 is made up of 17 amino acids. CDR3 protein: CASSPRDRSSYNSPLHF. The CDR3 nucleotides read TGTGCCAGCAGCCCCCGGGACAGGAGCTCCTATAATTCACCCCTCCACTTT.

V and J are TRBV18 and TRBJ1-2; D is unresolved. V lost 9 bases, J lost 8 bases, and 19 bases lay in between. CDR3 length: 13 amino acids. The germline gives CDR1 KGHSH, CDR2 LQKENI. This chain's CDR3 is CASSGQVSEGYTF. The CDR3 DNA reads TGTGCCAGTAGCGGCCAGGTTTCAGAAGGCTACACCTTC.